The 23 T cell receptor beta chains below were found in one sample sequenced in a study of response to subunit inactivated influenza vaccine. TCRdb re-called the RT-PCR reads with MiXCR, one entry per CDR3 protein. The data hold a few hundred thousand distinct CDR3 sequences, with 10% to 15% observed a single time. Sequencing was performed on non-naive T cells sorted from PBMCs, taken approximately 15 days before vaccination. The receptors derive from a middle-aged man who received an inactivated influenza vaccine.

This clonotype occurred many times. CDR3 in DNA: TGTGCCAGCAGCCCCGTGGGGGGTGACACTGAAGCTTTCTTT. Its translation is CASSPVGGDTEAFF. The chain has TRBV12-3 or TRBV12-4 and TRBJ1-1, with D possibly matching TRBD1 (5 bases). V lost 6 bases to trimming and J lost 3 bases, with 14 bases between them. The CDR3 covers 14 residues.

This clonotype was counted many times. This chain connects TRBV2 to TRBJ2-2; 15 nucleotides line up with TRBD2. Germline-derived CDR1 and CDR2 are SNHLY and FYNNEI. This CDR3 spans 14 amino acids. The V segment lost 8 bases and the J segment 5 bases; nucleotides outside the gene matches: 0. The CDR3 bases are TGTGCCAGCGGACTAGCGGGAGGGACCGGGGAGCTGTTTTTT. Amino acids: CASGLAGGTGELFF.

This clonotype occurred many times. The rearrangement joins TRBV7-8 to TRBJ2-7, with TRBD2 matching over 7 bases. Looked up from germline, CDR1 is SGHVS and CDR2 is FQNEAQ. With 5 bases clipped from V and 6 bases from J, the junction kept 13 bases outside the gene matches. The CDR3 runs 15 residues. The chain's CDR3 is CASSPRGGLLSEQYF. The DNA of the CDR3 is TGTGCCAGCAGCCCTAGGGGAGGGCTTTTGTCCGAGCAGTACTTC.

To note about this clonotype: Since a much larger clone is just one base distant, this may be a read error. J is TRBJ2-7 and V is TRBV3-1; a weak D match, TRBD2 (7 bases). The germline V gene encodes CDR1 LGHDT and CDR2 YNNKEL (reference sequence). Trimming left V 0 bases short and J 9 bases short, with 18 bases between. The CDR3 spans 15 residues. The CDR3 here is CASSQEGGRRDVQYF. The DNA for the CDR3 is TGTGCCAGCAGCCAAGAGGGGGGGCGAAGAGACGTGCAGTACTTC.

This clonotype has at least ten counts. V gene TRBV3-1 combines with J gene TRBJ2-7; 11 positions match TRBD1. V shed 5 bases and J 7 bases; nucleotides not matched to a gene: 10. This CDR3 is 15 amino acids long. Germline values: CDR1 LGHDT, CDR2 YNNKEL (reference sequence). The CDR3 loop is CASSATGTGGREQYF. In DNA form, the CDR3 reads TGTGCCAGCAGCGCCACCGGGACAGGGGGGAGAGAGCAGTACTTC.

This clonotype turned up a few times. The V call is TRBV7-2, the J call TRBJ2-7; D remains ambiguous. CDR1 and CDR2 from the germline V gene are SGHTA and FQGNSA. Trimming left V 3 bases short and J 4 bases short, with 10 bases between. The CDR3 sequence is 13 residues long. The CDR3 loop is CASSFYTYYEQYF. CDR3 bases: TGTGCCAGCAGCTTTTACACCTATTACGAGCAGTACTTC.

In this sample, this clonotype turned up a few times. The chain uses TRBV7-9 and TRBJ1-4; 10 positions agree with TRBD1. Germline trimming cut 5 bases from V and 0 bases from J; bases unmatched to any gene: 3. This CDR3 has 16 amino acids. CDR1 and CDR2 (germline): SEHNR, FQNEAQ (reference sequence). The CDR3, as DNA: TGTGCCAGCAGCCCCGGGACAGGGGCAACTAATGAAAAACTGTTTTTT. Translated: CASSPGTGATNEKLFF.

This clonotype was seen more than once but under ten times. The chain joins TRBV4-2 to TRBJ2-1; no clear D. CDR3 length: 16 residues. CDR1 LGHNA and CDR2 YNFKEQ come from the germline V gene. Trimming stripped 1 base from V and 0 bases from J, with 10 bases between. In DNA form, the CDR3 reads TGTGCCAGCAGCCAAGCCTTACAGAGCTCCTACAATGAGCAGTTCTTC. This sequence encodes CASSQALQSSYNEQFF.

This clonotype was detected many times. The CDR3 sequence: CASSQEGGGAGYNEQFF. In nucleotides, the CDR3 is TGCGCCAGCAGCCAAGAAGGCGGGGGGGCTGGATACAATGAGCAGTTCTTC. This rearrangement joins TRBV4-3 to TRBJ2-1, with 9 bases aligning to TRBD2. The V gene end was trimmed by 0 bases and the J gene end by 4 bases; junction bases not matched to a gene: 7. The CDR3 covers 17 residues. The germline gives CDR1 LGHNA, CDR2 YSLEER.

This clonotype was detected a few times. This chain uses TRBV6-4 with TRBJ2-3, with D possibly being TRBD1 (8 bases). V lost 3 bases, J lost 5 bases, and 15 bases lay in between. CDR3 size: 15 residues. Germline loops: CDR1 MRHNA, CDR2 SNTAGT. The CDR3 protein is CASSDAQGGKDTQYF. DNA for the CDR3: TGTGCCAGCAGTGATGCACAGGGGGGGAAAGATACGCAGTATTTT.

A few counts support this clonotype. This chain joins TRBV28 and TRBJ1-5; D gene uncertain. Germline V lookup: CDR1 MDHEN, CDR2 SYDVKM. This CDR3 has 14 amino acids. V was shortened by 3 bases and J by 2 bases, with 8 bases between the two germline ends. For the CDR3, the DNA is TGTGCCAGCAGTTTTATAGCCGGCAATCAGCCCCAGCATTTT. It yields the protein CASSFIAGNQPQHF.

This clonotype was picked up a small number of times. The chain couples TRBV20-1 to TRBJ2-4, with D possibly matching TRBD2 (7 bases). V shed 3 bases and J shed 2 bases, with 17 bases lying between them. CDR3 length equals 16 residues. Germline CDR1 reads DFQATT; CDR2 reads SNEGSKA (reference sequence). The CDR3 loop reads CSASFRGGASKNIQYF. CDR3 DNA: TGCAGTGCTAGTTTTCGTGGGGGGGCTTCCAAAAACATTCAGTACTTC.

The rearrangement links TRBV15 to TRBJ1-5, with D unresolved. The germline gives CDR1 LNHNV, CDR2 YYDKDF (reference sequence). CDR3 length: 15 amino acids. V was pared by 0 bases and J by 4 bases, with 10 bases between. CDR3 nucleotide sequence: TGTGCCACCAGCAGAGATTCGAATGGGAATCAGCCCCAGCATTTT. Its translation: CATSRDSNGNQPQHF. Based on the CDR3 plus reference TRBV15 and TRBJ1-5, the full variable domain is DAMVIQNPRYQVTQFGKPVTLSCSQTLNHNVMYWYQQKSSQAPKLLFHYYDKDFNNEADTPDNFQSRRPNTSFCFLDIRSPGLGDTAMYLCATSRDSNGNQPQHFGDGTRLSIL.

This clonotype showed up just a few times. The chain links TRBV7-2 to TRBJ2-3; the D gene is possibly TRBD1 (6 bases). CDR1 and CDR2 (germline): SGHTA, FQGNSA. The CDR3 spans 11 residues. Trimming took off 8 bases at V and 4 bases at J, with 7 bases between the two ends. The CDR3 DNA reads as TGTGCCAGCGGGGGCGCAGATACGCAGTATTTT. Translated: CASGGADTQYF.

V gene TRBV11-1 combines with J gene TRBJ2-1; 12 nucleotides match TRBD2. The trim removed 5 bases at V and 3 bases at J, leaving 20 bases unmatched. The CDR3 covers 21 residues. Germline CDR1 SGHAT, CDR2 FQDESV (reference sequence). CDR3: CASSNPYLLSTSGGDYNEQFF. Written as DNA, the CDR3 is TGTGCCAGCAGCAACCCCTACCTTCTTTCGACTAGCGGGGGAGACTACAATGAGCAGTTCTTC.

This clonotype has only a few counts. This chain joins TRBV20-1 and TRBJ1-2; D may be TRBD1 (5 bases). Trimming took 6 bases from V and 5 from J, leaving 19 bases between them. CDR3 length: 14 residues. Germline values: CDR1 DFQATT, CDR2 SNEGSKA (reference sequence). The CDR3 here is CSASPSGRGYGYTF. DNA for the CDR3: TGCAGTGCCTCCCCGTCGGGGCGGGGGTATGGCTACACCTTC.

This clonotype has more than one count but fewer than ten. This chain links TRBV5-6 with TRBJ2-5; D call uncertain. The V gene lost 2 bases and the J gene lost 2 bases, with 7 bases spanning the gap. The germline V gene encodes CDR1 SGHDT and CDR2 YYEEEE. This CDR3 has 13 amino acids. In nucleotides, the CDR3 is TGTGCCAGCAGCTTTTGGGAACAAGAGACCCAGTACTTC. This translates into CASSFWEQETQYF.

This clonotype came up many times. V is TRBV7-2 and J is TRBJ2-7; a possible D gene is TRBD1 (5 bases). The ends were cut back, 5 bases at V and 7 bases at J, with 24 bases in the middle. The CDR3 is made up of 16 amino acids. Germline assignment: CDR1 SGHTA and CDR2 FQGNSA. The CDR3 spells CASSPSGGQYYVEQYF. The DNA for the CDR3 is TGTGCCAGCAGCCCAAGTGGCGGACAATACTACGTTGAGCAGTACTTC. Using reference TRBV7-2 and TRBJ2-7 for the parts outside the CDR3, the full variable domain is GAGVSQSPSNKVTEKGKDVELRCDPISGHTALYWYRQSLGQGLEFLIYFQGNSAPDKSGLPSDRFSAERTGGSVSTLTIQRTQQEDSAVYLCASSPSGGQYYVEQYFGPGTRLTVT.

This clonotype was recorded many times. The chain recombines TRBV29-1 with TRBJ1-5; D is uncertain. This CDR3 contains 13 residues. Germline CDR1 SQVTM, CDR2 ANQGSEA. V was trimmed by 7 bases and J by 3 bases, leaving 13 bases between them. CDR3 DNA sequence: TGCAGCGCTGGGGAGGACTACAATCAGCCCCAGCATTTT. Its protein is CSAGEDYNQPQHF.

This clonotype was seen at least ten times. The V call is TRBV28, the J call TRBJ2-5, with TRBD1 identical over 7 bases. CDR3 size: 12 residues. Germline assignment: CDR1 MDHEN and CDR2 SYDVKM. V gave up 5 bases and J gave up 3 bases; unmatched junction bases: 0. CDR3 region: CASSTGEETQYF. CDR3 nucleotide sequence: TGTGCCAGCAGTACAGGGGAAGAGACCCAGTACTTC.

This clonotype was counted between two and nine times. The chain carries TRBV12-3 or TRBV12-4 and TRBJ2-2; 14 bases fit TRBD2. CDR3 length: 17 amino acids. V was pared by 5 bases and J by 6 bases, with 8 bases of the junction left unmatched. In DNA form, the CDR3 reads TGTGCCAGCAGTCCACTGACTAGCGGGAGGGTTTCCGGGGAGCTGTTTTTT. Translating gives CASSPLTSGRVSGELFF.

The rearrangement links TRBV14 to TRBJ2-7; D unresolved. From germline, CDR1 is SGHDN and CDR2 FVKESK. The germline V and J ends were trimmed by 5 bases and 0 bases, with 11 bases remaining between them. The CDR3 length is 14 residues. The CDR3 here is CASSKGATSYEQYF. In nucleotides, the CDR3 is TGTGCCAGCAGCAAAGGAGCTACCTCCTACGAGCAGTACTTC.

This clonotype was seen repeatedly, ten times or more. This rearrangement joins TRBV12-3 or TRBV12-4 to TRBJ2-3, with D uncertain. The CDR3 has 14 residues. Trimming pared 3 bases from V and 0 bases from J, leaving 7 bases between. For the CDR3, the DNA is TGTGCCAGCAGTTTCGGGCTGAGCACAGATACGCAGTATTTT. This sequence encodes CASSFGLSTDTQYF.